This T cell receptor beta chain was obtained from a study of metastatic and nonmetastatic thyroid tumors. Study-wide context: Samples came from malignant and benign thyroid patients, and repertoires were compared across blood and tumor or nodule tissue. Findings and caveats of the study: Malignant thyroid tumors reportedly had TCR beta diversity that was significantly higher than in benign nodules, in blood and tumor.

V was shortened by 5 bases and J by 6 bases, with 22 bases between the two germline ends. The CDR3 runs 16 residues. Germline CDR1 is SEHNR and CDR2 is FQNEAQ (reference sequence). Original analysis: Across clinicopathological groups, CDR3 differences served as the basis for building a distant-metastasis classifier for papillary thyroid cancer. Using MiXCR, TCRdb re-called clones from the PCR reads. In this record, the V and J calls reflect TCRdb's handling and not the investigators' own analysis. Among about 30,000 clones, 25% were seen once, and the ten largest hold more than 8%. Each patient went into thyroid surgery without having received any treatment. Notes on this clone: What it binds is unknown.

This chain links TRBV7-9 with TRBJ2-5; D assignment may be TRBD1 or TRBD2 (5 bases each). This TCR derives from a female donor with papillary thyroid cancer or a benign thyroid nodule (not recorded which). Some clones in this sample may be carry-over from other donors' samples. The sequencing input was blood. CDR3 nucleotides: TGTGCCAGCAGCGATATGTCGGGACCCGGGTGCAAGACCCAGTACTTC. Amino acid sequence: CASSDMSGPGCKTQYF.